This T cell receptor (beta chain) was captured by sequencing in a study of radiation and T cells in renal cell carcinoma. With 10 bases clipped from V and 3 bases from J, the junction kept 11 bases outside the gene matches. Germline V gene lookup returns CDR1 ENHRY and CDR2 SYGVKD. This CDR3 is 14 amino acids long. Time point reported: baseline pretreatment blood. Treatment here: 15 Gy SBRT to primary tumor, nephrectomy 4 weeks later. TCRdb keeps only in-frame clones here, not all; method: immunoSEQ multiplex PCR. The table has 150,000 or so clones, around 89% seen once; the top ten hold around 4.1%. The input for sequencing was blood, taken from a patient whose treatment included radiotherapy and nephrectomy. This TCR was sampled from an older woman with renal cell carcinoma. This chain links TRBV10-3 with TRBJ2-5, with TRBD1 identical over 7 bases. The CDR3 reads CASEAGTEKETQYF. The CDR3 DNA follows: TGTGCCAGCGAAGCCGGGACAGAGAAAGAGACCCAGTACTTC.